This T cell receptor beta chain was profiled in a study of STAT3 mutations in large granular lymphocyte leukemia. Each sample's TCRbeta library yielded on average around 40,000 productive templates. Some clones are missing from TCRdb's copy, which holds only in-frame ones; the method was immunoSEQ multiplex PCR. The table includes more than 3,000 clones, around two thirds detected once. Findings of the study overall: In T-cell large granular lymphocyte leukemia, about half of patients showed multiple immunodominant subclonotypes.

As to this clone: The target antigen is unknown.

The sequence was obtained from a woman aged 35 to 49 with T-cell large granular lymphocyte leukemia. Some clones in this sample may be carry-over from other donors' samples. The material sequenced was peripheral blood mononuclear cells.

The CDR3 DNA is TGTGCCAGCAGCCAAGCGGGGAACTCTGGAAACACCATATATTTT. It translates to CASSQAGNSGNTIYF. The chain uses TRBV4-2 and TRBJ1-3; the D is unclear. This CDR3 comprises 15 residues. The V and J ends lost 1 base and 0 bases respectively, with 7 bases between them. Germline lookup yields CDR1 LGHNA and CDR2 YNFKEQ.